This TCR beta chain was sequenced in a study of response to subunit inactivated influenza vaccine. General study results and limits: Each seasonal flu vaccination may recruit only limited new T cells, authors suggested.

Via MiXCR, TCRdb re-called the RT-PCR reads, giving one row per CDR3 protein. Seen here are 610,000 or so distinct CDR3 sequences, 12% to 15% observed once, and the top ten hold 11%. With V trimmed by 4 bases and J by 0 bases, 6 bases remained unmatched. CDR3 length equals 16 residues. CDR1 is SNHLY and CDR2 is FYNNEI in the germline V gene. This clonotype was counted many times. Its matching antigen is unknown. The chain uses TRBV2 and TRBJ2-1, with 7 positions matching TRBD2. This receptor was taken from a man between 50 and 59 years old who received an inactivated influenza vaccine. Sequencing used PBMCs from blood, obtained 11 to 12 days after vaccination. CDR3 amino acids: CASSGLAEVSYNEQFF. In nucleotides, the CDR3 is TGTGCCAGCAGTGGGCTAGCGGAAGTCTCCTACAATGAGCAGTTCTTC. Drawing the rest from reference TRBV2 and TRBJ2-1, the complete variable domain is EPEVTQTPSHQVTQMGQEVILRCVPISNHLYFYWYRQILGQKVEFLVSFYNNEISEKSEIFDDQFSVERPDGSNFTLKIRSTKLEDSAMYFCASSGLAEVSYNEQFFGPGTRLTVL.